This TCR beta chain was captured in a study of identical twins. Overall study findings and caveats: These conclusions were based on statistical analysis (cross-sectional, not following the same donors).

TCRdb itself ran the 5' RACE reads through MiXCR, one entry per CDR3 protein. The table includes about 290,000 distinct CDR3 sequences, roughly 9.8% detected once. This clonotype occurred a few times. Its specificity is not known. The germline V gene has CDR1 MGHRA and CDR2 YSYEKL. This CDR3 comprises 16 residues. The J segment lost 7 bases and the V segment lost 0 bases, leaving 7 bases of the junction unmatched. The same sample was also studied in work on yellow fever vaccine responses in identical twins.

Sequenced input: CD8+ T cells sorted from blood. This TCR came from a woman under 30 in good health. The V call is TRBV4-1, the J call TRBJ2-4; 9 bases map to TRBD2. Here the CDR3 reads CASSQDSAGGRNIQYF. The CDR3 coding sequence is TGCGCCAGCAGCCAAGATAGTGCGGGGGGGCGCAACATTCAGTACTTC.